A selection of T cell receptor beta chains follows, all from one sample in a study of shared clonotypes between healthy human individuals. The protocol was immunoSEQ multiplex PCR, while the TCRdb copy is restricted to in-frame clones and leaves out a portion. In the table there are hundreds of thousands of clones, roughly 96% of which are singletons. Sequences were obtained from naive CD8+ T cells sorted from blood. The receptors stem from a woman between 25 and 40 years old in good health. Each CDR3 is given with its conserved first and last residue. Fields, in order: clone size, J gene, V gene, D gene, CDR3 DNA, CDR3 protein. D genes are given only for firm matches. Only part of the rows carry a size: once, few, many, or a class if the clone is expanded.

abundance: .; j_gene: TRBJ2-7; v_gene: TRBV11-2; d_gene: .; CDR3nt: TGTGCCAGCAGCTTGTCCCCCCATTACGAGCAGTACTTC; CDR3aa: CASSLSPHYEQYF
abundance: .; j_gene: TRBJ2-7; v_gene: TRBV29-1; d_gene: TRBD2; CDR3nt: TGCAGCGTTGAATTCGCGGGAGCCTACGAGCAGTACTTC; CDR3aa: CSVEFAGAYEQYF
abundance: .; j_gene: TRBJ2-1; v_gene: TRBV6-5; d_gene: .; CDR3nt: TGTGCCAGCAGTTACTCGAACCTGGTCGTAGGGGAGCAGTTCTTC; CDR3aa: CASSYSNLVVGEQFF
abundance: .; j_gene: TRBJ2-1; v_gene: TRBV2; d_gene: .; CDR3nt: TGTGCCAGCGGGGACTTTGGGGCCTACAATGAGCAGTTCTTC; CDR3aa: CASGDFGAYNEQFF
abundance: .; j_gene: TRBJ2-1; v_gene: TRBV6-5; d_gene: .; CDR3nt: TGTGCCAGCAGTTATAAGGTGGGATCAGAGCAGTTCTTC; CDR3aa: CASSYKVGSEQFF
abundance: .; j_gene: TRBJ1-1; v_gene: TRBV2; d_gene: .; CDR3nt: TGTGCCAGAAAACAGGGGAACACTGAAGCTTTCTTT; CDR3aa: CARKQGNTEAFF
abundance: .; j_gene: TRBJ1-2; v_gene: TRBV4-1; d_gene: TRBD1; CDR3nt: TGCGCCAGCAGCCACCTACCGGGACAGGGGTCCACTAACTATGGCTACACCTTC; CDR3aa: CASSHLPGQGSTNYGYTF
abundance: .; j_gene: TRBJ1-4; v_gene: TRBV5-6; d_gene: TRBD1; CDR3nt: TGTGCCAGCAGCTCCGGGACAGGGGAGAATGAAAAACTGTTTTTT; CDR3aa: CASSSGTGENEKLFF
abundance: .; j_gene: TRBJ2-5; v_gene: TRBV6-1; d_gene: TRBD1; CDR3nt: TGTGCCAGCAGGGGGGACAGGGGACAAGAGACCCAGTACTTC; CDR3aa: CASRGDRGQETQYF
abundance: .; j_gene: TRBJ1-1; v_gene: TRBV9; d_gene: .; CDR3nt: TGTGCCAGCAGCCTCGTGGTGAACACTGAAGCTTTCTTT; CDR3aa: CASSLVVNTEAFF
abundance: once; j_gene: TRBJ2-2; v_gene: TRBV5-1; d_gene: .; CDR3nt: TGCGCCAGCAGCTTGGGTTTCACCGGGGAGCTGTTTTTT; CDR3aa: CASSLGFTGELFF
abundance: .; j_gene: TRBJ2-3; v_gene: TRBV15; d_gene: TRBD1; CDR3nt: TGTGCCACCCAAGACAGGGTTGGGACAGATACGCAGTATTTT; CDR3aa: CATQDRVGTDTQYF
abundance: .; j_gene: TRBJ2-5; v_gene: TRBV7-9; d_gene: .; CDR3nt: TGTGCCAGCAGCCCTCCCGGTCGGCAAGAGACCCAGTACTTC; CDR3aa: CASSPPGRQETQYF
abundance: .; j_gene: TRBJ1-2; v_gene: TRBV19; d_gene: .; CDR3nt: TGTGCCAGTAGTATAACGTCAACTATGGGCTACACCTTC; CDR3aa: CASSITSTMGYTF
abundance: .; j_gene: TRBJ1-2; v_gene: TRBV7-9; d_gene: .; CDR3nt: TGTGCCAGCAGCTTAGTCTCAGTTTCGGGGGGCTACACCTTC; CDR3aa: CASSLVSVSGGYTF
abundance: .; j_gene: TRBJ2-4; v_gene: TRBV2; d_gene: .; CDR3nt: TGTGCCAGCAGTGAAGCGCTTACAGGGTATGGAGAAAACATTCAGTACTTC; CDR3aa: CASSEALTGYGENIQYF
abundance: .; j_gene: TRBJ2-1; v_gene: TRBV6-6; d_gene: TRBD1; CDR3nt: TGTGCCAGCAGTTACTCTTGGGACAGGTCCCTCAATGAGCAGTTCTTC; CDR3aa: CASSYSWDRSLNEQFF
abundance: .; j_gene: TRBJ1-5; v_gene: TRBV19; d_gene: .; CDR3nt: TGTGCCAGCAGACCAGGTGGGCTTAGCAATCAGCCCCAGCATTTT; CDR3aa: CASRPGGLSNQPQHF
abundance: once; j_gene: TRBJ1-1; v_gene: TRBV6-5; d_gene: TRBD1; CDR3nt: TGTGCCAGCGGACAGGCGAACACTGAAGCTTTCTTT; CDR3aa: CASGQANTEAFF
abundance: .; j_gene: TRBJ2-7; v_gene: TRBV27; d_gene: .; CDR3nt: TGTGCCAGCAGTTTATCCACCCCGGGGACGGACTACGAGCAGTACTTC; CDR3aa: CASSLSTPGTDYEQYF
abundance: .; j_gene: TRBJ1-1; v_gene: TRBV13; d_gene: .; CDR3nt: TGTGCCAGCAGCTCGGAAGGGGTAGCGGACGGTTGGAACACTGAAGCTTTCTTT; CDR3aa: CASSSEGVADGWNTEAFF
abundance: .; j_gene: TRBJ2-2; v_gene: TRBV15; d_gene: TRBD2; CDR3nt: TGTGCCACCAGCAGAGATGGACTAGCGGGAGTAGAGGACGGGGAGCTGTTTTTT; CDR3aa: CATSRDGLAGVEDGELFF
abundance: .; j_gene: TRBJ2-7; v_gene: TRBV5-4; d_gene: TRBD2; CDR3nt: TGTGCCAGCAGCCGGACTAGCTCGTCCTACGAGCAGTACTTC; CDR3aa: CASSRTSSSYEQYF
abundance: once; j_gene: TRBJ2-1; v_gene: TRBV7-9; d_gene: .; CDR3nt: TGTGCCAGCAGCTTAGGGGGGTCCAATGAGCAGTTCTTC; CDR3aa: CASSLGGSNEQFF
abundance: .; j_gene: TRBJ2-3; v_gene: TRBV2; d_gene: TRBD2; CDR3nt: TGTGCCAGCACGAGGACTAGCGGTCGCACAGATACGCAGTATTTT; CDR3aa: CASTRTSGRTDTQYF
abundance: .; j_gene: TRBJ2-7; v_gene: TRBV7-9; d_gene: .; CDR3nt: TGTGCCAGCAGCGAGACCTACGAGCAGTACTTC; CDR3aa: CASSETYEQYF
abundance: .; j_gene: TRBJ1-1; v_gene: TRBV27; d_gene: TRBD1; CDR3nt: TGTGCCAGCACACCTCAGGGGGCGGACACTGAAGCTTTCTTT; CDR3aa: CASTPQGADTEAFF
abundance: .; j_gene: TRBJ2-7; v_gene: TRBV14; d_gene: TRBD2; CDR3nt: TGTGCCAGCAGACGTGCTAGCGGGAGGCACTACGAGCAGTACTTC; CDR3aa: CASRRASGRHYEQYF
abundance: once; j_gene: TRBJ1-4; v_gene: TRBV5-6; d_gene: .; CDR3nt: TGTGCCAGCAGCTTGGTAGATGAAAAACTGTTTTTT; CDR3aa: CASSLVDEKLFF
abundance: .; j_gene: TRBJ2-7; v_gene: TRBV9; d_gene: TRBD1; CDR3nt: TGTGCCAGCAGCGTCTCAGGGGGCCACGAGCAGTACTTC; CDR3aa: CASSVSGGHEQYF
abundance: .; j_gene: TRBJ2-1; v_gene: TRBV9; d_gene: .; CDR3nt: TGTGCCAGCAGCGGAGGACTGGACTCCTACAATGAGCAGTTCTTC; CDR3aa: CASSGGLDSYNEQFF
abundance: .; j_gene: TRBJ1-1; v_gene: TRBV27; d_gene: TRBD1; CDR3nt: TGTGCCAGCAGCCCTACAGGGGCCGGGGAAGACACTGAAGCTTTCTTT; CDR3aa: CASSPTGAGEDTEAFF
abundance: once; j_gene: TRBJ2-5; v_gene: TRBV7-9; d_gene: .; CDR3nt: TGTGCCAGCAGCTCCAAAGCGGGACAGGCGAAAGAGACCCAGTACTTC; CDR3aa: CASSSKAGQAKETQYF
abundance: .; j_gene: TRBJ2-7; v_gene: TRBV19; d_gene: TRBD2; CDR3nt: TGTGCCAGTAGTACCGGTAGGGACTACGACGAGCAGTACTTC; CDR3aa: CASSTGRDYDEQYF
abundance: .; j_gene: TRBJ2-7; v_gene: TRBV5-1; d_gene: .; CDR3nt: TGCGCCAGCAGCTTGGGGCCCCTATACGAGCAGTACTTC; CDR3aa: CASSLGPLYEQYF
abundance: .; j_gene: TRBJ2-7; v_gene: TRBV28; d_gene: .; CDR3nt: TGTGCCAGCAGCCGTGGTGGCGGGACGGGCGACGAGCAGTACTTC; CDR3aa: CASSRGGGTGDEQYF
abundance: .; j_gene: TRBJ1-3; v_gene: TRBV2; d_gene: .; CDR3nt: TGTGCCAGGACTGGGCTAGGGGACACCATATATTTT; CDR3aa: CARTGLGDTIYF
abundance: .; j_gene: TRBJ2-7; v_gene: TRBV15; d_gene: TRBD1; CDR3nt: TGTGCCACCAGCAGAGAACCAGGGGGTACCTACGAGCAGTACTTC; CDR3aa: CATSREPGGTYEQYF
abundance: .; j_gene: TRBJ1-1; v_gene: TRBV30; d_gene: .; CDR3nt: TGTGCCTGGGGGACCCCAGGGTACACTGAAGCTTTCTTT; CDR3aa: CAWGTPGYTEAFF
abundance: .; j_gene: TRBJ2-6; v_gene: TRBV7-9; d_gene: .; CDR3nt: TGTGCCAGCACCCCTCCACCGGTGACTGGGGCCAACGTCCTGACTTTC; CDR3aa: CASTPPPVTGANVLTF
abundance: .; j_gene: TRBJ1-1; v_gene: TRBV6-5; d_gene: TRBD1; CDR3nt: TGTGCCAGCAGGCAGACACAGGGGACTGAAGCTTTCTTT; CDR3aa: CASRQTQGTEAFF
abundance: .; j_gene: TRBJ2-7; v_gene: TRBV27; d_gene: TRBD2; CDR3nt: TGTGCCAGCAGTTTATCAGGGAGGGCGTACGAGCAGTACTTC; CDR3aa: CASSLSGRAYEQYF
abundance: .; j_gene: TRBJ2-7; v_gene: TRBV6-5; d_gene: .; CDR3nt: TGTGCCAGCAGCCCCGGAGACGAGCAGTACTTC; CDR3aa: CASSPGDEQYF
abundance: .; j_gene: TRBJ2-7; v_gene: TRBV4-1; d_gene: .; CDR3nt: TGCGCCAGCAGCCAAGATCCAACGGGAATGCCTTACGAGCAGTACTTC; CDR3aa: CASSQDPTGMPYEQYF
abundance: .; j_gene: TRBJ2-5; v_gene: TRBV28; d_gene: TRBD2; CDR3nt: TGTGCCAGCAGGTCCTCGGGACTAGCGGGAGTCGCGGAGACCCAGTACTTC; CDR3aa: CASRSSGLAGVAETQYF
abundance: .; j_gene: TRBJ2-3; v_gene: TRBV28; d_gene: .; CDR3nt: TGTGCCAGCAGTACCCAAGAAACACAGGGAGCTAGCACAGATACGCAGTATTTT; CDR3aa: CASSTQETQGASTDTQYF